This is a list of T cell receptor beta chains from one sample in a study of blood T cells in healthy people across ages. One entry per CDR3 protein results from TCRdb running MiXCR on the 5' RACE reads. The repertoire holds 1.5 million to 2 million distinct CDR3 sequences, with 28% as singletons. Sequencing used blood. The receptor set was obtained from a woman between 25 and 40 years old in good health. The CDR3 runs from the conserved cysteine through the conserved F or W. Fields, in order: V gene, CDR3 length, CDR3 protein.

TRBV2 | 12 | CARRTAGDIQYF
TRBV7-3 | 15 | CASSLGVGAGGGYTF
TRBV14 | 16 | CASSLLPGTGIYEQYF
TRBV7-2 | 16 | CASSPYRSGAMSEQFF
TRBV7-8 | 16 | CASSPLGRGGSDTQYF
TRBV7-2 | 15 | CASSLKATLAGEQYF
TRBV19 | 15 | CASSNQGERTDTQYF
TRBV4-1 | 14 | CASSQDQRDVGYTF
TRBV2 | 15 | CASSEGTGWTDTQYF
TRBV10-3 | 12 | CAISEPRETQYF